Listed here are 29 T cell receptor beta chains from one sample, sequenced in a study of blood T cell repertoires in COVID-19. Generated by immunoSEQ multiplex PCR, the TCRdb table keeps only in-frame clones and is missing some. The repertoire holds 64,000 or so clones, with approximately 82% as singletons. The sequenced sample was peripheral blood. The receptor set was obtained from an elderly man with acute or convalescent COVID-19.

The gene calls are TRBV24-1 and TRBJ2-2; 11 bases are a match to TRBD2. Losses at the gene ends were 4 bases for V and 5 bases for J; bases not matched to a gene: 5. This CDR3 comprises 16 residues. Germline CDR1 KGHDR, CDR2 SFDVKD. CDR3 sequence reads: CATSDLAGGGTGELFF. The CDR3 coding sequence is TGTGCCACCAGTGACCTAGCGGGAGGCGGGACCGGGGAGCTGTTTTTT.

V gene TRBV24-1 combines with J gene TRBJ2-3; 12 nucleotides line up with TRBD2. The CDR3 covers 17 residues. V shed 5 bases, J shed 2 bases, and the junction held 7 bases outside the gene matches. The V gene's germline CDR1 is KGHDR and CDR2 SFDVKD. CDR3 loop: CATSAPLAGGSTDTQYF. The CDR3 bases are TGTGCCACCAGTGCCCCACTAGCGGGGGGTTCCACAGATACGCAGTATTTT.

The chain employs TRBV15 and TRBJ1-4; perhaps TRBD1 as D (5 bases). The CDR3 totals 15 residues. Germline loops: CDR1 LNHNV, CDR2 YYDKDF (reference sequence). V gave up 0 bases and J gave up 5 bases, with 10 bases separating them. In DNA, the CDR3 is TGTGCCACCAGCAGAGATCAGGGTAGAAATGAAAAACTGTTTTTT. It is translated as CATSRDQGRNEKLFF.

The chain has TRBV5-7 and TRBJ2-5, with D maybe TRBD1 (6 bases). TRBV5-7 is noted as an ORF with a role that remains uncertain. V lost 5 bases and J 3 bases, leaving 17 bases between the germline ends. The CDR3 runs 15 residues. The CDR3 loop reads CASRGRHRVEETQYF. The DNA for the CDR3 is TGTGCCAGCAGGGGACGTCACAGGGTCGAAGAGACCCAGTACTTC.

The CDR3 region has the DNA TGTGCCAGCAGCAAACAGGGGAACACTGAAGCTTTCTTT. Protein sequence: CASSKQGNTEAFF. V gene TRBV6-5 combines with J gene TRBJ1-1, with D possibly TRBD1 on 6 matching bases. The CDR3 consists of 13 residues. The germline V gene has CDR1 MNHEY and CDR2 SVGAGI. V was shortened by 6 bases and J by 1 base, with 9 bases between the two germline ends.

This chain links TRBV7-3 with TRBJ2-3; the match to TRBD2 covers 9 bases. Per the germline V gene, CDR1 is SGHTA and CDR2 is FQGTGA. This CDR3 contains 15 residues. Trimming took 8 bases from V and 5 from J; bases not matched to a gene: 11. The CDR3 region is CASSWAGGRRDTQYF. The CDR3 DNA sequence: TGTGCCAGCTCCTGGGCGGGAGGGCGTAGAGATACGCAGTATTTT.

The rearrangement joins TRBV9 to TRBJ1-6; D not certain. Germline-derived CDR1 and CDR2 are SGDLS and YYNGEE. Deletions cut 4 bases from V and 0 bases from J, with 14 bases between. The CDR3 runs to 17 residues. The CDR3 reads CASSPQAGSSYNSPLHF. CDR3 coding DNA: TGTGCCAGCAGCCCTCAAGCAGGCAGCTCCTATAATTCACCCCTCCACTTT.

The chain links TRBV5-6 to TRBJ2-5, with TRBD1 identical over 8 bases. Germline assignment: CDR1 SGHDT and CDR2 YYEEEE. V was clipped by 1 base and J by 5 bases; unmatched bases: 7. This CDR3 has 15 amino acids. CDR3 in DNA: TGTGCCAGCAGCTTGCCCGGACAGGGCACGGAGACCCAGTACTTC. It specifies CASSLPGQGTETQYF.

This clone has only a few counts. CDR3 protein: CASSYNSQNTEAFF. The DNA of the CDR3 is TGCGCCAGCAGCTATAACTCTCAGAACACTGAAGCTTTCTTT. The J gene is TRBJ1-1, the V gene TRBV5-1; no clear D. The ends were cut back, 3 bases at V and 1 base at J, with 10 bases in the middle. Germline values: CDR1 SGHRS, CDR2 YFSETQ. CDR3 length: 14 amino acids.

The chain employs TRBV29-1 and TRBJ1-2; TRBD1 agrees at 12 bases. The CDR3 has 15 amino acids. Germline lookup yields CDR1 SQVTM and CDR2 ANQGSEA. V was clipped by 4 bases and J by 7 bases; unmatched bases: 10. The CDR3 bases are TGCAGCGTTGTGGGGCCGGGACAGGGGGCTGGTGGCTACACCTTC. It specifies CSVVGPGQGAGGYTF.

J is TRBJ1-2 and V is TRBV18; 7 nucleotides agree with TRBD1. The CDR3 sequence is 15 residues long. V gave up 3 bases and J gave up 5 bases; unmatched junction bases: 9. Germline V lookup: CDR1 KGHSH, CDR2 LQKENI. The CDR3 sequence is CASSPRDSRRYGYTF. The CDR3 DNA is TGTGCCAGCTCACCCCGGGACAGTCGCCGATATGGCTACACCTTC.

The chain couples TRBV11-3 to TRBJ2-2; D is undetermined. The length of the CDR3 is 13 residues. V lost 4 bases to trimming and J lost 1 base, with 4 bases between them. Per germline, CDR1 SGHNT and CDR2 YENEEA. The CDR3 loop reads CASSSQNTGELFF. The CDR3, as DNA: TGTGCCAGCAGCTCACAGAACACCGGGGAGCTGTTTTTT.

The CDR3 DNA sequence: TGTGCCAGCAGCCCCCGGACAGGGGACGGGGAGCTGTTTTTT. Its protein product is CASSPRTGDGELFF. The rearrangement joins TRBV4-2 to TRBJ2-2, with 9 bases matching TRBD1. Germline V gives CDR1 LGHNA, CDR2 YNFKEQ. Losses at the gene ends were 4 bases for V and 7 bases for J; bases not matched to a gene: 4. This CDR3 region has 14 residues.

The chain links TRBV5-6 to TRBJ2-3; 13 nucleotides line up with TRBD2. CDR1 is SGHDT, CDR2 YYEEEE, per germline. The trim removed 6 bases at V and 8 bases at J, leaving 15 bases unmatched. The CDR3 is 17 residues long. Written as DNA, the CDR3 is TGTGCCAGCATCGGCTTGGGACTAGCGGGATACAGCGGTACGCAGTATTTT. It is translated as CASIGLGLAGYSGTQYF.

The count of this clone is one. The rearrangement uses TRBV3-1 (or the pseudogene TRBV3-2) and TRBJ2-2; D is unclear. CDR3 length: 16 residues. CDR1 is LGHDT and CDR2 is YNNKEL in the germline V gene (reference sequence). V lost 3 bases and J lost 6, with 17 bases in between. CDR3 protein: CASSQTLFQVAGELFF. CDR3 bases: TGTGCCAGCAGCCAGACATTATTCCAGGTTGCCGGGGAGCTGTTTTTT.

This rearrangement joins TRBV5-1 to TRBJ2-2, with D possibly being TRBD1 (5 bases). Trimming removed 0 bases at V and 4 bases at J, with 7 bases between. In germline, CDR1 is SGHRS, CDR2 YFSETQ. The length of the CDR3 is 14 residues. CDR3 amino acids: CASSLEGPTGELFF. In DNA form, the CDR3 reads TGCGCCAGCAGCTTGGAGGGGCCCACCGGGGAGCTGTTTTTT. Full variable domain (outside the CDR3, taken from reference TRBV5-1 and TRBJ2-2): KAGVTQTPRYLIKTRGQQVTLSCSPISGHRSVSWYQQTPGQGLQFLFEYFSETQRNKGNFPGRFSGRQFSNSRSEMNVSTLELGDSALYLCASSLEGPTGELFFGEGSRLTVL.

This clone occurred a few times. The V call is TRBV5-5, the J call TRBJ2-7; D not certain. The V gene lost 5 bases and the J gene lost 2 bases, with 11 bases spanning the gap. The germline gives CDR1 SGHKS, CDR2 YYEKEE (reference sequence). The CDR3 contains 13 residues. The CDR3 sequence is CASSSLLTYEQYF. CDR3 in DNA: TGTGCCAGCAGTTCACTCCTGACCTACGAGCAGTACTTC.

This rearrangement joins TRBV5-1 to TRBJ2-5; 10 bases agree with TRBD2. The V gene end was trimmed by 0 bases and the J gene end by 5 bases; junction bases not matched to a gene: 10. The germline V gene has CDR1 SGHRS and CDR2 YFSETQ. CDR3 size: 17 residues. For the CDR3, the DNA is TGCGCCAGCAGCTTGGAGGCTAGCGGGGGCCCCGTGGAGACCCAGTACTTC. Translated: CASSLEASGGPVETQYF.

V and J are TRBV20-1 and TRBJ2-3; no clear D. This CDR3 spans 13 amino acids. In germline, CDR1 is DFQATT, CDR2 SNEGSKA (reference sequence). Trimming stripped 3 bases from V and 8 bases from J, with 15 bases between. The CDR3, as DNA: TGCAGTGCTAGTTGGCAGGTCGCCGGTACGCAGTATTTT. This codes for CSASWQVAGTQYF.

This chain joins TRBV5-1 and TRBJ2-1; 12 bases fit TRBD1. Germline lookup yields CDR1 SGHRS and CDR2 YFSETQ. V lost 4 bases to trimming and J lost 9 bases; unmatched junction nucleotides: 8. The length of the CDR3 is 15 residues. CDR3 residues: CASSRGQGALLEQFF. CDR3 nucleotide sequence: TGCGCCAGCAGCAGGGGACAGGGGGCTCTCCTTGAGCAGTTCTTC.

V usage is TRBV7-2 and J usage is TRBJ1-3; a possible D gene is TRBD1 (5 bases). Deletions cut 4 bases from V and 3 bases from J, with 13 bases between. The length of the CDR3 is 15 residues. Per germline, CDR1 SGHTA and CDR2 FQGNSA. CDR3 nucleotides: TGTGCCAGCAGCTCCCGCCAGGGAATTGGAAACACCATATATTTT. It codes for CASSSRQGIGNTIYF.

The gene calls are TRBV6-4 and TRBJ2-2, with D possibly being TRBD1 (5 bases). The CDR3 spans 14 residues. Trimming pared 5 bases from V and 4 bases from J, leaving 11 bases between. The V gene's germline CDR1 is MRHNA and CDR2 SNTAGT. This chain's CDR3 is CASSIDSSTGELFF. The CDR3 DNA reads as TGTGCCAGCAGTATTGACAGCTCCACCGGGGAGCTGTTTTTT.

This chain connects TRBV6-5 to TRBJ2-1; 7 nucleotides line up with TRBD2. The ends lost 5 bases at V and 12 bases at J; junction bases unmatched: 7. The CDR3 consists of 12 residues. Germline V gene lookup returns CDR1 MNHEY and CDR2 SVGAGI. The CDR3 is CASSRRGGGQFF. CDR3 in DNA: TGTGCCAGCAGTCGGCGTGGGGGGGGGCAGTTCTTC.

This clone was seen more than once but under ten times. The CDR3 loop is CASSLVKQGGTEAFF. For the CDR3, the DNA is TGTGCCAGCAGCTTGGTGAAACAGGGGGGCACTGAAGCTTTCTTT. This sequence joins TRBV5-6 and TRBJ1-1; TRBD1 matches at 8 bases. Germline V gene sequence: CDR1 SGHDT, CDR2 YYEEEE. This CDR3 has 15 residues. J was trimmed by 4 bases and V by 0 bases; bases with no gene match: 5.

This sequence joins TRBV19 and TRBJ1-2, with 8 bases fitting TRBD1. V shed 5 bases and J 4 bases; nucleotides not matched to a gene: 9. Germline V CDR1 and CDR2: LNHDA, SQIVND (reference sequence). The CDR3 extends over 15 amino acids. This CDR3 reads CASSFLPDRGYGYTF. The CDR3 coding sequence is TGTGCCAGTAGTTTCCTACCCGACAGGGGCTATGGCTACACCTTC.

The chain's CDR3 is CASRSDRNTEAFF. DNA for the CDR3: TGTGCCAGCAGATCGGACAGGAACACTGAAGCTTTCTTT. The V and J genes are TRBV2 and TRBJ1-1, with TRBD1 as a possible D gene (6 bases). The ends were cut back, 6 bases at V and 1 base at J, with 9 bases in the middle. The CDR3 runs to 13 residues. Per the germline V gene, CDR1 is SNHLY and CDR2 is FYNNEI.

This clone appeared a few times. The V gene is TRBV7-9, the J gene TRBJ1-2; D perhaps matches TRBD1 (6 bases). The germline V gene encodes CDR1 SEHNR and CDR2 FQNEAQ (reference sequence). V lost 5 bases, J lost 0 bases, and 13 bases lay in between. This CDR3 contains 15 residues. The CDR3 DNA is TGTGCCAGCAGCCTCGGGGGGGCTACTAACTATGGCTACACCTTC. Residues: CASSLGGATNYGYTF.

The table lists this clone with a count of one. Mismatch with germline at one junction end may stem from a read error. This chain uses TRBV7-9 with TRBJ2-7; D is possibly TRBD1 (5 bases). The CDR3 covers 14 residues. Germline values: CDR1 SEHNR, CDR2 FQNEAQ (reference sequence). The CDR3 loop reads CASSLDLRVAIRDF. DNA for the CDR3: TGTGCCAGCAGCTTAGATTTGCGAGTTGCTATCAGGGACTTC. The entire variable domain, with the rest obtained from reference TRBV7-9 and TRBJ2-7, is as follows: DTGVSQNPRHKITKRGQNVTFRCDPISEHNRLYWYRQTLGQGPEFLTYFQNEAQLEKSRLLSDRFSAERPKGSFSTLEIQRTEQGDSAMYLCASSLDLRVAIRDFGPGTRLTVT.

The chain is built from TRBV27 and TRBJ2-1; 9 bases align to TRBD1. This CDR3 is 16 amino acids long. The trim removed 5 bases at V and 5 bases at J, leaving 10 bases unmatched. CDR1 and CDR2 (germline): MNHEY, SMNVEV (reference sequence). The CDR3 nucleotides are TGTGCCAGCAGTCCGACCCGGACAGGGGAGAACAATGAGCAGTTCTTC. This encodes CASSPTRTGENNEQFF.